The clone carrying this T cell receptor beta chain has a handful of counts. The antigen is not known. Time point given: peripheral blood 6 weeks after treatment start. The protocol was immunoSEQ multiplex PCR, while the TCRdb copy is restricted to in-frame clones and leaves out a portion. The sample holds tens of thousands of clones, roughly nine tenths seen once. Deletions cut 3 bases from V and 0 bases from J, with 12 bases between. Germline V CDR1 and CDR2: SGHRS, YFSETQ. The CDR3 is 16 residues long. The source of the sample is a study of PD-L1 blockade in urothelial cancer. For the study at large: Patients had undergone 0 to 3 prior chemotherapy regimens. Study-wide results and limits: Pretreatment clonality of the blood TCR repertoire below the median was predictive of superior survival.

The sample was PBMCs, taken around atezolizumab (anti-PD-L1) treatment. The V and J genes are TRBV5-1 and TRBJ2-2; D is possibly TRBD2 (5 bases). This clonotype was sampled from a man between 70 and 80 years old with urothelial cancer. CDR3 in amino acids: CASSSGSGTNTGELFF. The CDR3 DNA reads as TGCGCCAGCAGCTCCGGATCGGGGACGAACACCGGGGAGCTGTTTTTT.